The subject of this entry is one TCR beta chain. Each CDR3 protein is one row after TCRdb ran MiXCR on the PCR reads. The sample includes about 510,000 distinct CDR3 sequences, about 21% of them seen just once. The entry originates in a study of molecular identifiers for immune sequencing clone quantification. Sorted cells numbering about 20,000 to 1,000,000, with 10%, 30% or 50% RNA, yielded the naive CD8 libraries. Germline V gene lookup returns CDR1 MNHEY and CDR2 SMNVEV (reference sequence). This CDR3 spans 14 amino acids. V lost 5 bases and J lost 7; bases outside the gene matches: 9. Sequenced input: naive CD8+ T cells from blood, with Jurkat cell RNA spiked in. The sample's subset: FACS-sorted CD8+CD4-CCR7+CD45RA+ naive T cells. The clonotype was recovered from a human donor in good health. Some libraries in this study had Jurkat cell RNA spiked in. This chain joins TRBV27 and TRBJ1-2; the match to TRBD1 covers 8 bases. CDR3 DNA: TGTGCCAGCAGTACAATACAGGGGGGTCGTGGCTACACCTTC. It specifies CASSTIQGGRGYTF.